This T cell receptor (beta chain) was recorded in a study of shared clonotypes between healthy human individuals. Study results and caveats: Around 5.4% of naive CD4 clonotypes were common to a handful of donors.

The CDR3 has 14 amino acids. Trimming cost V 7 bases and J 7 bases, with 16 bases left between them. Germline CDR1 MNHNY, CDR2 SVGAGI (reference sequence). The study separated CD4+ cells into CD45RA+ naive and CD45RA-negative memory subsets. Turning to this clone: Its antigen is still unknown.

Per the original methods: Junction-only immunoSEQ sequences carried no quality scores, so filtering differed. Measured with immunoSEQ multiplex PCR; TCRdb has only the in-frame clones, and not every one. That table supplies the V and J calls and clone size; D and trimming were determined from the DNA. The sample lists over 2 million clones, approximately 95% occurring once. The rearrangement uses TRBV6-6 and TRBJ2-2, with D unclear. The sample taken for sequencing was naive CD4+ T cells sorted from blood. Stated subset: CD45RA+ positively selected. The TCR originated in a man in his late teens or twenties in good health. CDR3 protein: CASNPTARHGELFF. In DNA form, the CDR3 reads TGTGCCAGCAACCCAACCGCCCGACACGGGGAGCTGTTTTTT.